This TCR beta chain emerged from a study of blood T cells in healthy people across ages. Study details: Roughly one uniquely barcoded beta molecule per two T cells was captured. Overall study findings and caveats: Significant beta diversity loss was already apparent by age about 39, declining roughly linearly.

V was clipped by 5 bases and J by 8 bases, with 18 bases between them. CDR1 and CDR2 (germline): SGHTA, FQGNSA. The CDR3 consists of 14 residues. With a J-beta primer mix and a sample-barcoded 5' primer, a second PCR ran about 6 to 11 cycles. Every molecule of cDNA carried a tag from a template-switch adaptor with 12 random nucleotides. From the 5' RACE reads, TCRdb called clonotypes with MiXCR, one entry per CDR3 protein. The sample shows over 1,500,000 distinct CDR3 sequences, 30% to 40% of them seen only once. As concerns this clonotype: Its antigen is undetermined.

The sample comprised blood. The V gene is TRBV7-2, the J gene TRBJ1-2; tentatively, D is TRBD1 (6 bases). This receptor was obtained from a human donor in good health. CDR3 amino acids: CASSPGTRSGGYTF. Written as DNA, the CDR3 is TGTGCCAGCAGCCCCGGGACACGGAGCGGGGGCTACACCTTC. The variable domain in full, with the rest retrieved from reference TRBV7-2 and TRBJ1-2, is GAGVSQSPSNKVTEKGKDVELRCDPISGHTALYWYRQSLGQGLEFLIYFQGNSAPDKSGLPSDRFSAERTGGSVSTLTIQRTQQEDSAVYLCASSPGTRSGGYTFGSGTRLTVV.